The clone carrying this T cell receptor (beta chain) was found many times. Its antigen is not identified. This sample was taken from a study of blood T cells in healthy people across ages. Findings and caveats of the study: Using unsorted PBMCs precluded a conclusive naive versus antigen-experienced comparison.

Every donor contributed about 10 milliliters of peripheral blood by blood draw. Isolation yielded PBMCs, at least 6 million per sample, in every case. A second PCR, run for roughly 7 to 11 cycles, used a sample-barcoded 5' primer plus a J-beta primer mix. Through a template-switch adaptor with 12 random nucleotides, each cDNA molecule received a tag. Using its own MiXCR run on the 5' RACE reads, TCRdb lists one record per CDR3 protein. The table records around 580,000 distinct CDR3 sequences, around half of them present only once. The CDR3 covers 13 residues. J gave up 6 bases and V 9 bases, and 7 bases lay outside the gene matches. Germline V CDR1 and CDR2: SEHNR, FQNEAQ (reference sequence).

This chain connects TRBV7-9 to TRBJ2-1; 8 bases agree with TRBD2. Sequencing used blood. The clonotype was recovered from a man older than 75 in good health. Here the CDR3 reads CASWLGGANEQFF. DNA of the CDR3: TGTGCCAGTTGGCTCGGGGGGGCCAATGAGCAGTTCTTC. Complete variable domain (other parts from reference TRBV7-9 and TRBJ2-1): DTGVSQNPRHKITKRGQNVTFRCDPISEHNRLYWYRQTLGQGPEFLTYFQNEAQLEKSRLLSDRFSAERPKGSFSTLEIQRTEQGDSAMYLCASWLGGANEQFFGPGTRLTVL.